The sequence of this TCR beta chain was determined in a study of T-cell memory formation after mild COVID-19. Each CDR3 protein is one row after TCRdb ran MiXCR on the 5' RACE reads. The repertoire holds roughly 350,000 distinct CDR3 sequences, roughly 20% seen once, with approximately 12% in the top ten. Study-level results: Clones shrinking between day 15 and 85 showed a balanced CD4/CD8 split, and those that grew later tilted toward CD4+.

This clonotype was seen repeatedly, ten times or more. Its target is unknown. The sample was PBMCs or a T cell subset sorted from them (not recorded which). This clonotype was obtained from an adult woman who had mild COVID-19 (a few samples of this study predate the infection). Cell type and time point are not known.

Here the CDR3 reads CASSLQGYEQYF. The CDR3 bases are TGTGCCAGCAGCTTACAGGGCTACGAGCAGTACTTC. The chain recombines TRBV7-9 with TRBJ2-7; TRBD1 might be the D (5 bases). Trimming pared 2 bases from V and 3 bases from J, leaving 5 bases between. Germline lookup yields CDR1 SEHNR and CDR2 FQNEAQ (reference sequence). This CDR3 is built from 12 residues.